This TCR beta chain comes out of a study of beta chain features in type 1 diabetes. Study-level points and caveats: Patients with Type 1 diabetes showed moderately but significantly shorter TCRB CDR3s in all four CD4+ subsets. The VDJ junctions of type 1 diabetes patients carried fewer insertions and more deletions.

This clone was seen a few times. As yet, its antigen is unknown. The CDR3 runs 14 residues. Germline V lookup: CDR1 SGDLS, CDR2 YYNGEE. Between the trimmed V and J ends, which lost 0 bases and 5 bases, there was a span of 8 bases. Isolated RNA was reverse transcribed in full, so expressed TCRB transcripts were sequenced. Sequencing used immunoSEQ multiplex PCR; TCRdb keeps in-frame clones, though not all of them. The sample includes some 290,000 clones, 13% to 15% of them seen just once. This sequence joins TRBV9 and TRBJ2-2; D perhaps matches TRBD2 (5 bases). This TCR derives from a man aged 25-40 years with type 1 diabetes. Sequencing was performed on naive CD4+ T cells from blood. This CDR3 reads CASSVATGTGELFF. The CDR3 DNA reads TGTGCCAGCAGCGTAGCTACGGGGACCGGGGAGCTGTTTTTT.